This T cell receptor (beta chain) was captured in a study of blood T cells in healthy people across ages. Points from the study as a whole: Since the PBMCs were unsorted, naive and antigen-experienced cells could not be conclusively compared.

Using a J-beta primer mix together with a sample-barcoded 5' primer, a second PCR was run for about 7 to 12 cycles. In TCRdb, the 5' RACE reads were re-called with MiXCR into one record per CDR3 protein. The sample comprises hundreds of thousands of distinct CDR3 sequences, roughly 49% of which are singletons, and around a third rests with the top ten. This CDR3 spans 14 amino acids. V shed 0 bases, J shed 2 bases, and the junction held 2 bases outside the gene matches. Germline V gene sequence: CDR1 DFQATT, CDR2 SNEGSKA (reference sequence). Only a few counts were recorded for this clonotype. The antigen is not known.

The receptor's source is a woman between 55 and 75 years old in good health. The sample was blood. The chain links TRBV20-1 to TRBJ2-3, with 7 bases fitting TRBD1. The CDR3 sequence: CSARDTGATDTQYF. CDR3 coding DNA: TGCAGTGCTAGAGATACAGGGGCCACAGATACGCAGTATTTT.